This is a list of T cell receptor beta chains from one sample in a study of circulating CD8 cells and anti-PD-1 response in melanoma. TCRdb re-derived calls from the reads in MiXCR, one entry per CDR3 protein. The repertoire has about 1,000 distinct CDR3 sequences, roughly 7% of them found once; the top ten carry approximately 15%. This specimen was CD8+ T cells from PBMCs, taken at baseline or after one month of anti-PD-1 therapy (not recorded which). Receptors originate from a human donor with melanoma. Each CDR3 is given with its conserved first and last residue. A D gene is named only where the DNA matches it firmly. Only some rows state a clone size, as once, few, many or a class for expanded clones.

clone_size | j_call | d_call | v_call | cdr3_length | cdr3_aa | cdr3_nt
large | TRBJ2-3 | - | TRBV6-5 | 13 | CASSYYLTDTQYF | TGTGCCAGCAGTTACTATTTGACAGATACGCAGTATTTT
- | TRBJ2-5 | - | TRBV19 | 15 | CASSIPGARQETQYF | TGTGCCAGTAGTATACCGGGGGCGCGCCAAGAGACCCAGTACTTC
medium-sized | TRBJ2-2 | TRBD2 | TRBV4-3 | 15 | CASSHRGDGSGELFF | TGCGCCAGCAGCCACCGGGGGGACGGGTCCGGGGAGCTGTTTTTT
medium-sized | TRBJ2-7 | - | TRBV11-1 | 12 | CASSLNDYEQYF | TGTGCCAGCAGCTTAAATGATTACGAGCAGTACTTC
few | TRBJ1-1 | TRBD1 | TRBV7-2 | 15 | CASSLAGGQNTEAFF | TGTGCCAGCAGCTTAGCAGGGGGCCAGAACACTGAAGCTTTCTTT
medium-sized | TRBJ2-7 | - | TRBV28 | 14 | CASSTTSRAPEQYF | TGTGCCAGCAGTACGACTAGTAGGGCTCCCGAGCAGTACTTC
medium-sized | TRBJ2-5 | - | TRBV27 | 13 | CASSLFASETQYF | TGTGCCAGCAGTTTATTTGCGTCAGAGACCCAGTACTTC
medium-sized | TRBJ2-7 | - | TRBV28 | 14 | CASRVRVAFYEQYF | TGTGCCAGCAGGGTAAGGGTGGCCTTCTACGAGCAGTACTTC
medium-sized | TRBJ2-1 | - | TRBV27 | 13 | CASSLLVDNEQFF | TGTGCCAGCAGTTTACTGGTAGACAATGAGCAGTTCTTC
large | TRBJ1-2 | - | TRBV5-5 | 18 | CASSLAHRDAPEVYGYTF | TGTGCCAGCAGCTTGGCCCACAGGGACGCCCCTGAGGTCTATGGCTACACCTTC
medium-sized | TRBJ2-1 | TRBD2 | TRBV29-1 | 14 | CSVVSGSSYNEQIF | TGCAGCGTTGTCAGCGGGAGCTCCTACAATGAGCAGATCTTC
medium-sized | TRBJ2-3 | TRBD2 | TRBV27 | 19 | CASSLQLAGGPLGTDTQYF | TGTGCCAGCAGTTTACAGCTAGCGGGGGGCCCCTTGGGCACAGATACGCAGTATTTT
medium-sized | TRBJ2-4 | - | TRBV6-8 | 17 | CASSSRIGGITKNIQYF | TGTGCCAGCAGTTCGAGGATCGGAGGGATAACAAAAAACATTCAGTACTTC
medium-sized | TRBJ1-6 | - | TRBV2 | 15 | CAGSPGIQRNSPLHF | TGTGCCGGATCTCCAGGGATACAGAGGAATTCACCCCTCCACTTT
medium-sized | TRBJ2-1 | TRBD2 | TRBV12-3/TRBV12-4 | 14 | CASSPGTSVGEQFF | TGTGCCAGCAGTCCAGGGACTAGCGTAGGCGAGCAGTTCTTC
few | TRBJ2-3 | TRBD2 | TRBV28 | 16 | CASSRWTSGSTDTQYF | TGTGCCAGCAGCCGTTGGACTAGCGGGAGTACAGATACGCAGTATTTT
medium-sized | TRBJ2-7 | - | TRBV4-3 | 15 | CASSQEPQDSYEQYF | TGCGCCAGCAGCCAAGAACCCCAGGACTCCTACGAGCAGTACTTC
large | TRBJ2-7 | TRBD1 | TRBV29-1 | 12 | CSVDTGVGEQYF | TGCAGCGTTGATACAGGGGTAGGCGAGCAGTACTTC
medium-sized | TRBJ2-1 | - | TRBV28 | 11 | CASSLDYEQFF | TGTGCCAGCAGTTTAGATTATGAGCAGTTCTTC
medium-sized | TRBJ2-7 | TRBD2 | TRBV6-2/TRBV6-3 | 13 | CASSYGGSYEQYF | TGTGCCAGCAGTTACGGCGGGAGCTACGAGCAGTACTTC
large | TRBJ2-7 | TRBD2 | TRBV20-1 | 13 | CSAREPSGYEQYF | TGCAGTGCTAGAGAGCCTAGCGGCTACGAGCAGTACTTC
medium-sized | TRBJ2-1 | TRBD2 | TRBV6-2/TRBV6-3 | 14 | CASSYGREVDEQFF | TGTGCCAGCAGTTACGGGCGGGAGGTGGATGAGCAGTTCTTC
medium-sized | TRBJ2-3 | TRBD2 | TRBV20-1 | 15 | CSVPGLAGPTDTQYF | TGCAGTGTTCCGGGACTAGCGGGTCCTACAGATACGCAGTATTTT
large | TRBJ2-1 | - | TRBV28 | 14 | CASTPWGPYNEQFF | TGTGCCAGCACCCCGTGGGGCCCCTACAATGAGCAGTTCTTC
- | TRBJ2-2 | - | TRBV24-1 | 15 | CATSSRGADTGELFF | TGTGCCACCAGTTCTCGGGGGGCTGACACCGGGGAGCTGTTTTTT
medium-sized | TRBJ2-7 | - | TRBV28 | 12 | CASSLQGYEQYF | TGTGCCAGCAGCCTTCAGGGGTACGAGCAGTACTTC
medium-sized | TRBJ2-3 | TRBD2 | TRBV7-2 | 16 | CASSLRASGATDTQYF | TGTGCCAGCAGCTTAAGGGCTAGCGGGGCCACAGATACGCAGTATTTT
medium-sized | TRBJ2-2 | - | TRBV29-1 | 12 | CSVVGGTGELFF | TGCAGCGTTGTGGGGGGCACCGGGGAGCTGTTTTTT
medium-sized | TRBJ2-2 | - | TRBV11-3 | 13 | CASSDTDPGELFF | TGTGCCAGCAGCGATACGGATCCCGGGGAGCTGTTTTTT
medium-sized | TRBJ2-7 | - | TRBV20-1 | 11 | CSAREGYEQYF | TGCAGTGCTAGGGAAGGCTACGAGCAGTACTTC
medium-sized | TRBJ2-1 | TRBD2 | TRBV7-3 | 15 | CASSPLAGGYNEQFF | TGTGCCAGCAGCCCACTAGCGGGAGGATACAATGAGCAGTTCTTC
large | TRBJ2-6 | TRBD2 | TRBV4-3 | 16 | CASSQTSGSGANVLTF | TGCGCCAGCAGCCAGACTAGCGGGTCTGGGGCCAACGTCCTGACTTTC
medium-sized | TRBJ2-7 | - | TRBV27 | 14 | CASSGASEQYEQYF | TGTGCCAGCAGTGGGGCTAGCGAGCAATACGAGCAGTACTTC
large | TRBJ1-1 | - | TRBV9 | 12 | CASSATSDRAFF | TGTGCCAGCAGCGCAACATCAGACAGAGCTTTCTTT
large | TRBJ1-2 | - | TRBV29-1 | 14 | CSSLMTGPNYGYTF | TGCAGCTCGTTGATGACCGGCCCCAACTATGGCTACACCTTC
large | TRBJ2-3 | - | TRBV3-1 | 18 | CASSPSKGFGTRTDTQYF | TGTGCCAGCAGCCCTTCAAAGGGTTTTGGGACCCGCACAGATACGCAGTATTTT
large | TRBJ2-3 | TRBD2 | TRBV9 | 16 | CASSVWTSGREDTQYF | TGTGCCAGCAGCGTTTGGACTAGCGGAAGAGAAGATACGCAGTATTTT
large | TRBJ2-1 | - | TRBV29-1 | 15 | CSVAGAGPSYNEQFF | TGCAGCGTTGCTGGGGCGGGTCCCTCCTACAATGAGCAGTTCTTC
medium-sized | TRBJ2-1 | - | TRBV28 | 13 | CASSFRLGGEQFF | TGTGCCAGCAGTTTCCGTCTGGGAGGTGAGCAGTTCTTC
large | TRBJ1-1 | TRBD1 | TRBV28 | 15 | CASSPIDRENTEAFF | TGTGCCAGCAGTCCGATCGACAGGGAGAACACTGAAGCTTTCTTT